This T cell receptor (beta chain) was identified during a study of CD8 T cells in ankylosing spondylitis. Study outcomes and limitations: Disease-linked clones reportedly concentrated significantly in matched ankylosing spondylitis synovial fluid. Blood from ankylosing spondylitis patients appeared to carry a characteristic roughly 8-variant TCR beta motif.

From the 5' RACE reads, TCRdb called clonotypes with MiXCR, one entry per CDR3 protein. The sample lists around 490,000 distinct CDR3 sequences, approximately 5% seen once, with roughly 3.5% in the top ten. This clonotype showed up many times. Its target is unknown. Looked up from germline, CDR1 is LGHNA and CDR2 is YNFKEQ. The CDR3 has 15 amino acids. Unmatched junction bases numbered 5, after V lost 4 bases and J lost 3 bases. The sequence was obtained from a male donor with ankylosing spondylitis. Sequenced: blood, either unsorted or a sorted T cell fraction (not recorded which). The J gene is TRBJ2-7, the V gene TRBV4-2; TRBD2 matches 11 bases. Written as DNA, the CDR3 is TGTGCCAGCAGCCTCGGACTAGCGGGCTACTACGAGCAGTACTTC. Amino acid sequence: CASSLGLAGYYEQYF.